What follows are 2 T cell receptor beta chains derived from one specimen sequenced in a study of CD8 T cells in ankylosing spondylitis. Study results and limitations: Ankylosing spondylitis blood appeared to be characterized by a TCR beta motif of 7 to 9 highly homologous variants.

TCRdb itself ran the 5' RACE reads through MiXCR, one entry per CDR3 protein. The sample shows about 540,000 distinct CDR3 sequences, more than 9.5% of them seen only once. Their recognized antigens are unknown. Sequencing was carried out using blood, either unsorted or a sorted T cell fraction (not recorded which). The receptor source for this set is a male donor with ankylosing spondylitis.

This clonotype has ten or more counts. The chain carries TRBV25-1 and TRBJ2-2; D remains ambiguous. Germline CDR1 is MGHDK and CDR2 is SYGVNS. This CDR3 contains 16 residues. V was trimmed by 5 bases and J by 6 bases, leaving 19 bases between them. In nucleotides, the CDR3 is TGTGCCAGCAGTCAGAATTTAGGTTGGGTCCCCGGGGAGCTGTTTTTT. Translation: CASSQNLGWVPGELFF.

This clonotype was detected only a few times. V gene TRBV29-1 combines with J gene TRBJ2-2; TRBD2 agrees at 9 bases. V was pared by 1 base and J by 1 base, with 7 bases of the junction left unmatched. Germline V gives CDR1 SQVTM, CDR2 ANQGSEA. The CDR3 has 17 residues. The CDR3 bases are TGCAGCGTTGAAGCCGCGGGACTAGCCCAGAACACCGGGGAGCTGTTTTTT. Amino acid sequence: CSVEAAGLAQNTGELFF.